The rows below give T cell receptor beta chains drawn from one sample of a study of OX40 agonist ivuxolimab in advanced cancers. Sequencing was performed with immunoSEQ multiplex PCR; in TCRdb, only in-frame clones are kept and a portion is missing. In the table there are 98,000 or so clones, around nine tenths of which are singletons. Sequenced here: CD4+ or CD8+ T cells sorted from blood, sampled in a trial of the OX40 agonist ivuxolimab. The receptors stem from an adult with an advanced solid tumor such as melanoma, head and neck, liver or kidney cancer. Each CDR3 is given without its conserved first and last residue.

len	v_gene	j_gene	CDR3aa
12	TRBV6-5	TRBJ2-6	AIRGAAGANVLT
13	TRBV15	TRBJ2-7	ATSSFGTERTEQY
13	TRBV10-3	TRBJ1-1	AIKGQGGKDTEAF
15	TRBV9	TRBJ2-1	ASSLGTSGRGYNEQF
10	TRBV18	TRBJ2-7	ASSSRHYEQY
12	TRBV11-2	TRBJ2-3	ASSHLAHKEGQY
11	TRBV25-1	TRBJ1-2	ASGRQGANGYT
13	TRBV9	TRBJ2-1	ASSVEAGSYNEQF
12	TRBV5-1	TRBJ1-2	ASSLRGVRDGYT
12	TRBV9	TRBJ2-1	ASSVEQTYNEQF
11	TRBV5-4	TRBJ2-3	ASSPVVEDTQY
12	TRBV7-2	TRBJ2-2	ASSFRPQAGELF
11	TRBV7-9	TRBJ2-1	ASKAGGGNEQF
11	TRBV7-2	TRBJ1-1	ASSLGGQTEAF
13	TRBV2	TRBJ2-1	ASRTRREGNNEQF
10	TRBV10-3	TRBJ1-4	AIRGVEEKLF
15	TRBV4-2	TRBJ1-5	ASSQGAGTPSNQPQH
12	TRBV7-2	TRBJ2-3	ASSLGGATDTQY
12	TRBV10-3	TRBJ1-5	AISERQGQQPQH
12	TRBV6-7	TRBJ1-2	ASSYSGWDYGYT
12	TRBV5-1	TRBJ2-5	ASSFSGREETQY
12	TRBV29-1	TRBJ2-5	SVPDRERQETQY
14	TRBV13	TRBJ2-3	ASSRGGRRFTDTQY
12	TRBV19	TRBJ1-1	ASSTGTGGTEAF
13	TRBV5-6	TRBJ2-7	ASSLSSGNVYEQY
13	TRBV10-3	TRBJ2-2	AITPGTPNPGELF
14	TRBV5-1	TRBJ2-1	ASSLMSLDRYNEQF
12	TRBV5-1	TRBJ1-4	ASSPGTGVEKLF
11	TRBV27	TRBJ1-1	ATADSPNGGAF
13	TRBV28	TRBJ2-7	ASSLGQGLSYEQY
13	TRBV27	TRBJ2-2	ASSFPSNGNGELF
14	TRBV4-1	TRBJ2-5	ASSQEGGRARETQY
12	TRBV6-1	TRBJ1-2	AIVRGTGAYGYT
14	TRBV7-2	TRBJ2-3	ASSFSAGLPPDTQY
13	TRBV5-1	TRBJ2-7	ASSLLPGGPGEQY
10	TRBV23-1	TRBJ2-1	VSGGSYNEQF
11	TRBV4-3	TRBJ1-6	ASSQDRRVALH
11	TRBV25-1	TRBJ1-4	ASWGATNEKLF
13	TRBV19	TRBJ2-1	ASSIRDGAYNEQF
17	TRBV12-5	TRBJ2-1	ASGLVASGRPLTYNEQF
11	TRBV29-1	TRBJ2-7	SVDEDCHYEQY
13	TRBV7-2	TRBJ2-1	ASSLAGRRDNEQF
13	TRBV2	TRBJ2-1	ASQGTGLFFNEQF
12	TRBV6-6	TRBJ1-5	ASSWTGESQPQH
13	TRBV7-3	TRBJ2-1	ASSLGGTDGNEQF
12	TRBV10-1	TRBJ1-1	ASTFDGVDTEAF
13	TRBV5-4	TRBJ2-3	ASSLRTVHTDTQY
14	TRBV19	TRBJ1-2	ASSPPWGGGAEGYT
11	TRBV25-1	TRBJ2-7	ASTKAGSYEQY
14	TRBV7-2	TRBJ1-1	ASSSMGGRLGTEAF
9	TRBV28	TRBJ2-7	ASSQRYEQY
13	TRBV4-1	TRBJ1-2	ASSQEPHSNYGYT